The 27 T cell receptor beta chains in this list originate from one sample, sequenced in a study of cytomegalovirus exposure and HLA in healthy donors. The PCR contained 60 Vbeta and 13 Jbeta primers. Assay used: immunoSEQ multiplex PCR; TCRdb lists only in-frame clones, some missing. The sample carries under 150,000 clones, under 85% recorded once. The sample taken for sequencing was PBMCs. These receptors originate from a boy younger than 18 in good health and CMV-seronegative.

V is TRBV29-1 and J is TRBJ2-7, with TRBD1 as a possible D gene (5 bases). Germline V lookup: CDR1 SQVTM, CDR2 ANQGSEA. The CDR3 spans 12 residues. Between the trimmed V and J ends, which lost 6 bases and 3 bases, there was a span of 12 bases. The CDR3 sequence: CSVRTLLYEQYF. CDR3 DNA sequence: TGCAGCGTCCGGACATTGCTCTACGAGCAGTACTTC.

The rearrangement joins TRBV12-5 to TRBJ1-1, with a weak D call TRBD1 (6 bases). The CDR3 runs to 14 residues. Trimming stripped 0 bases from V and 1 base from J, with 6 bases between. From germline, CDR1 is LGHNT and CDR2 FRNRAP. The CDR3 DNA reads TGTGCTAGTGGTTTGGTACAGGGGAACACTGAAGCTTTCTTT. Translating gives CASGLVQGNTEAFF.

This chain links TRBV7-2 with TRBJ1-2, with D unresolved. CDR1 is SGHTA, CDR2 FQGNSA, per germline. The V gene lost 5 bases and the J gene lost 6 bases, with 16 bases spanning the gap. The CDR3 covers 14 residues. The CDR3 nucleotides are TGTGCCAGCAGCCCTACCCCGGGGTTCAATGGCTACACCTTC. Encoded protein: CASSPTPGFNGYTF.

The J gene is TRBJ1-1, the V gene TRBV11-3; TRBD1 matches 7 bases. Germline V lookup: CDR1 SGHNT, CDR2 YENEEA. The length of the CDR3 is 14 residues. V gave up 3 bases and J gave up 1 base; unmatched junction bases: 2. The CDR3 is CASSFDRENTEAFF. The CDR3 DNA is TGTGCCAGCAGCTTCGACAGGGAGAACACTGAAGCTTTCTTT.

This clone was seen just once. The CDR3 DNA reads TGTGCCAGCAAAATTAGCGGGGGAGACTACGAGCAGTACTTC. Protein sequence: CASKISGGDYEQYF. V gene TRBV2 combines with J gene TRBJ2-7; TRBD2 aligns across 9 bases. Germline V CDR1 and CDR2: SNHLY, FYNNEI. This CDR3 contains 14 residues. The V and J ends lost 7 bases and 3 bases, in that order; junction bases with no gene match: 7.

The chain uses TRBV5-1 and TRBJ1-1; the match to TRBD1 covers 11 bases. Germline CDR1 SGHRS, CDR2 YFSETQ. The trim removed 1 base at V and 13 bases at J, leaving 12 bases unmatched. The CDR3 length is 15 residues. CDR3 region: CASSLTPGQGEGVFF. CDR3 in DNA: TGCGCCAGCAGCTTGACTCCGGGACAGGGGGAAGGGGTTTTCTTT.

On this clone: One end of the junction fails to match germline, which may point to a read error. J is TRBJ1-5 and V is TRBV13; D unclear. The germline CDR1 and CDR2 sequences are PRHDT and FYEKMQ (reference sequence). The CDR3 has 12 amino acids. This CDR3 is CASSLGRQPQHF. The CDR3 bases are TGTGCCAGCAGCCTAGGGCGTCAGCCCCAGCATTTT.

The chain has TRBV13 and TRBJ1-1, with 11 nucleotides matching TRBD1. V lost 3 bases and J lost 4; bases outside the gene matches: 7. CDR1 PRHDT and CDR2 FYEKMQ come from the germline V gene (reference sequence). The CDR3 has 16 residues. CDR3 DNA: TGTGCCAGCAGCTTCACCGGACAGGGGGCTTTCACTGAAGCTTTCTTT. Its protein product is CASSFTGQGAFTEAFF.

This chain uses TRBV29-1 with TRBJ2-3; D perhaps matches TRBD2 (6 bases). The V gene lost 3 bases and the J gene lost 1 base, with 14 bases spanning the gap. Germline-derived CDR1 and CDR2 are SQVTM and ANQGSEA. The CDR3 is 15 residues long. Here the CDR3 reads CSVDGRREGTDTQYF. The CDR3 region has the DNA TGCAGCGTTGATGGTCGGCGGGAAGGCACAGATACGCAGTATTTT.

The V gene is TRBV21-1, the J gene TRBJ2-5; TRBD1 is the table's D call, not checked against the DNA. TRBV21-1 is marked as a pseudogene. CDR3 length: 14 amino acids. CDR3 in amino acids: CASSNRDTEETQYF. The DNA of the CDR3 is TGTGCCAGCAGCAATAGGGACACAGAAGAGACCCAGTACTTC.

This sequence joins TRBV4-1 and TRBJ2-1; D is uncertain. Germline V CDR1 and CDR2: MGHRA, YSYEKL. This CDR3 is built from 14 residues. V was clipped by 3 bases and J by 8 bases, with 14 bases between them. The CDR3 sequence is CASSQARGADEQFF. The CDR3 region has the DNA TGCGCCAGCAGCCAGGCCCGTGGAGCCGATGAGCAGTTCTTC.

V and J are TRBV19 and TRBJ1-2, with D possibly matching TRBD1 (6 bases). V was pared by 4 bases and J by 5 bases, with 20 bases between. This CDR3 has 16 residues. The germline V gene encodes CDR1 LNHDA and CDR2 SQIVND (reference sequence). The CDR3 loop reads CASSTGGPDPLYGYTF. Written as DNA, the CDR3 is TGTGCCAGTAGTACGGGGGGGCCGGACCCGTTATATGGCTACACCTTC.

As regards this clone: At one of its ends the junction is not consistent with the germline gene, which may arise from a read error. J is TRBJ1-2 and V is TRBV30, with D perhaps matching TRBD1 (5 bases). The germline gives CDR1 GTSNPN, CDR2 SVGIG (reference sequence). This CDR3 spans 15 amino acids. This CDR3 reads CAWSVPAGLDYGYPF. The CDR3 bases are TGTGCCTGGAGTGTACCTGCGGGACTAGACTATGGCTACCCCTTC.

The rearrangement uses TRBV7-8 and TRBJ2-2; 15 nucleotides match TRBD2. V lost 5 bases, J lost 10 bases, and 5 bases stayed unmatched. Germline lookup yields CDR1 SGHVS and CDR2 FQNEAQ. This CDR3 has 15 amino acids. In DNA form, the CDR3 reads TGTGCCAGCAGCGCCGGACTAGCGGGGGGGCAGGAGCTGTTTTTT. The encoded protein is CASSAGLAGGQELFF.

This clone was recorded only once. CDR3 region: CAWIPPGGTSTRKYF. CDR3 coding DNA: TGTGCCTGGATCCCCCCAGGCGGGACCTCTACGAGGAAGTACTTC. This sequence joins TRBV30 and TRBJ2-7; maybe TRBD2 (6 bases). The V end was cut by 4 bases, the J end by 11 bases, with 27 bases between. The CDR3 has 15 residues. The germline gives CDR1 GTSNPN, CDR2 SVGIG (reference sequence).

The V gene is TRBV5-4, the J gene TRBJ2-5; tentatively, D is TRBD2 (6 bases). The CDR3 is 15 residues long. The V gene's germline CDR1 is SGHNT and CDR2 YYREEE (reference sequence). V lost 0 bases and J lost 4, with 13 bases in between. CDR3 amino acids: CASSLAGSPPETQYF. The CDR3 region has the DNA TGTGCCAGCAGCTTGGCCGGGAGCCCCCCAGAGACCCAGTACTTC.

This chain's CDR3 is CASSLGAGNGVQETQYF. The CDR3 DNA follows: TGTGCCAGCAGCTTAGGGGCAGGGAATGGGGTTCAAGAGACCCAGTACTTC. The chain carries TRBV11-3 and TRBJ2-5; tentative D call: TRBD1 (5 bases). This CDR3 region has 17 residues. Germline V gene sequence: CDR1 SGHNT, CDR2 YENEEA. V dropped 1 base and J dropped 2 bases, with 17 bases sitting between them.

This clone occurred once. The rearrangement joins TRBV6-4 to TRBJ2-3, with TRBD2 identical over 11 bases. Trimming at V came to 8 bases and at J to 0 bases, leaving 4 bases not matched to a gene. The germline CDR1 and CDR2 sequences are MRHNA and SNTAGT. The CDR3 consists of 15 residues. The CDR3 bases are TGTGCCAGCGCTTTAGCGGGGGGGAGCACAGATACGCAGTATTTT. It translates to CASALAGGSTDTQYF.

On this clone: The junction departs from the called germline gene at one end, perhaps through a read error. This CDR3 reads CASSQFGANILTF. Written as DNA, the CDR3 is TGTGCCAGCAGCCAATTTGGGGCCAACATCCTGACTTTC. The chain employs TRBV14 and TRBJ2-6; D may be TRBD1 (5 bases). The CDR3 spans 13 residues. CDR1 SGHDN and CDR2 FVKESK come from the germline V gene.

J is TRBJ2-7 and V is TRBV5-1; the match to TRBD1 covers 10 bases. Germline CDR1 and CDR2: SGHRS and YFSETQ. The CDR3 runs 15 residues. V lost 0 bases and J lost 6; bases outside the gene matches: 6. In DNA, the CDR3 is TGCGCCAGCAGCTTGGAAGTGCGGACAGGGGGCGAGCAGTACTTC. Protein sequence: CASSLEVRTGGEQYF.

The rearrangement uses TRBV7-9 and TRBJ2-5; possibly TRBD1 for D (6 bases). Germline loops: CDR1 SEHNR, CDR2 FQNEAQ (reference sequence). The CDR3 has 14 amino acids. V was shortened by 2 bases and J by 4 bases, with 11 bases between the two germline ends. The CDR3 DNA is TGTGCCAGCAGCTTACAGGGGAAAGGAGAGACCCAGTACTTC. Translated: CASSLQGKGETQYF.

The V call is TRBV18, the J call TRBJ1-5, with 7 bases fitting TRBD1. The CDR3 has 14 residues. Trimming took 5 bases from V and 7 from J; bases not matched to a gene: 8. Germline V CDR1 and CDR2: KGHSH, LQKENI. The CDR3 DNA reads as TGTGCCAGCTCAGGGCAAAACAGGGGCCAGCCCCAGCATTTT. Encoded protein: CASSGQNRGQPQHF.

V and J are TRBV25-1 and TRBJ2-4, with unresolved D. Trimming shortened V by 3 bases and J by 8 bases, and 8 bases separated the two germline ends. The germline CDR1 and CDR2 sequences are MGHDK and SYGVNS. The CDR3 contains 12 residues. CDR3 nucleotides: TGTGCCAGCAGTGATCGAAGAGACATTCAGTACTTC. Translated: CASSDRRDIQYF.

This clone was recorded once. The rearrangement uses TRBV5-6 and TRBJ2-7, with 7 bases that match TRBD1. V lost 4 bases, J lost 0 bases, and 7 bases stayed unmatched. Germline V gene sequence: CDR1 SGHDT, CDR2 YYEEEE. This CDR3 region has 15 residues. CDR3 region: CASSQKGQSSYEQYF. The CDR3 DNA reads TGTGCCAGCAGCCAAAAGGGACAGAGCTCCTACGAGCAGTACTTC.

J is TRBJ2-7 and V is TRBV7-9; D remains unclear. CDR1 is SEHNR and CDR2 is FQNEAQ in the germline V gene (reference sequence). This CDR3 comprises 12 residues. Trimming left V 6 bases short and J 5 bases short, with 11 bases between. The CDR3 DNA sequence: TGTGCCAGCAGGGGCAGGAATGACGAGCAGTACTTC. It specifies CASRGRNDEQYF.

This clone came up once. J is TRBJ1-1 and V is TRBV2; no clear D. There are 12 residues in the CDR3. V was trimmed by 7 bases and J by 0 bases, leaving 6 bases between them. CDR1 is SNHLY and CDR2 is FYNNEI in the germline V gene. CDR3 protein: CASNSMNTEAFF. The DNA for the CDR3 is TGTGCCAGCAACAGCATGAACACTGAAGCTTTCTTT.

This sequence joins TRBV5-8 and TRBJ1-2; D is perhaps TRBD1 (5 bases). Germline loops: CDR1 SGHTS, CDR2 YDEGEE. The CDR3 covers 13 residues. The germline V and J ends were trimmed by 4 bases and 4 bases, with 11 bases remaining between them. The CDR3 coding sequence is TGTGCCAGCAGCGAGGGGAGGGGCTATGGCTACACCTTC. Its translation is CASSEGRGYGYTF.